This TCR beta chain was observed in a study of T cells in Graves' hyperthyroidism and ophthalmopathy (dated by TCRdb to about 2019). In the study overall: Peripheral blood was sampled at the time of initial diagnosis, prior to any treatment. TCR Vbeta CDR3 sequencing of approximately 140 peripheral blood samples (more than 40 ophthalmopathy, about 74 hyperthyroidism and roughly 17 progressor patients) is reported in the paper. The 75 to 100 discovery patients were divided at random into training and test sets in a 7:3 ratio. After blood sampling, hyperthyroidism patients were treated with methimazole at a starting dose of 30 mg daily, and ophthalmopathy patients were treated with high-dose intravenous methylprednisolone. Thyroid tissue and blood T-cell repertoires from six Graves' hyperthyroidism patients were also compared in the study. Whether ophthalmopathy could be predicted prospectively was tested in an independent validation cohort made up of some 20 hyperthyroidism patients plus 17 patients who later progressed to ophthalmopathy. To identify distinguishing TCR V-J signatures, a discovery cohort of around 100 patients was used, comprising some 43 with Graves' ophthalmopathy and 57 with stable Graves' hyperthyroidism. What the work shows at the level of the full study, not this receptor alone: Most expanded thyroid clonotypes (frequency above 0.001) were also detected in blood, suggesting blood repertoires may reflect thyroid immune responses. Sample size was not statistically predetermined, and blinding of investigators to group allocation was not performed. A 13 V-J signature model separated ophthalmopathy from stable hyperthyroidism, with nearly 90% sensitivity and 81.08% specificity in cross-validation and 80%/75% in testing. In validation, progression to ophthalmopathy was predicted by the model with roughly 69% sensitivity and 72.22% specificity, a median of approximately 6.5 months before onset.

Graves' hyperthyroidism was defined as stable when no progression to ophthalmopathy occurred over 18 months of follow-up. The hyperthyroidism patients were between 18 and 65 years old and newly diagnosed, with a disease duration of less than 2 months. Patients with uncontrolled infections, other autoimmune diseases, pregnancy or lactation were excluded. Diagnoses relied on clinical symptoms, serum thyroxine and TRAb, thyroid ultrasound and orbital computed tomography. PBMCs were separated from roughly 10 ml of fresh peripheral blood using Ficoll-Paque density gradient centrifugation. Total RNA was extracted using Trizol reagent, and RNA quality was assessed on an Agilent 2100 Bioanalyzer. The TCR beta CDR3 regions were amplified from the RNA transcripts. For the first round of RT-PCR on the TCR CDR3, the HTBI primer set was used together with the Qiagen OneStep RT-PCR kit. Libraries were constructed in a second round of multiplex PCR, after which size selection and purification were performed. The libraries were sequenced on an Illumina HiSeq2000 using paired-end 100 bp reads. The paper's data handling went like this. Raw data were processed with SOAPnuke, discarding reads with adapters, uncalled bases, mean Phred below 15, or no exact constant-primer or identifier match. High-quality paired reads were merged with COPE v1.2.5, and unique nucleotide sequences were defined as clonotypes. MiTCR v1.1 was used to align the clonotypes against IMGT TRBV, TRBD and TRBJ reference segments. The analysis included only V-J combinations with a frequency above 0.0001, which together covered around 99% of the repertoires. A TCS score was defined as the ratio between F50 (clonal expansion) and ExV (chaos), using BLOSUM62-based TCRdist between CDR3 peptides within each V-J. Welch's t-statistics and random forest reduced fewer than 550 V-J features to 10 to 15, which were used in a naive Bayes classifier (R e1071). The public reads were quality trimmed at Q25 with fastp and then assembled into clones with MiXCR by TCRdb, keeping productive beta chains. Records with the same CDR3 protein are collapsed into one entry carrying the most frequent genes and DNA. TCRdb's processing, not the authors', yielded these V and J calls. The sample table lists some 560,000 distinct CDR3 sequences, 15% to 19% of them with a count of one. Around 6.6% of the sample goes to the ten largest clones.

In this sample, this clonotype turned up many times. The specificity of this receptor is unknown. Qualities for individual bases were not recorded, and no much larger clone is one base off. The clonotype was recovered from a woman under 40 with Graves' hyperthyroidism. What was sequenced was blood.

CDR3 reads: CSASPGLAGGLTSTDTQYF. The nucleotide sequence reads as follows: TGCAGTGCTAGCCCGGGACTAGCGGGAGGCCTGACTAGCACAGATACGCAGTATTTT. The sequence links TRBV20-1 to TRBJ2-3; TRBD2 fits 15 bases in the junction. Trimming accounts for 3 bases at V and 0 bases at J, while the number of junction bases matched to no gene is 10. CDR3 length: 19 amino acids, cysteine to phenylalanine. Of the read, only the CDR3 DNA is kept; its 57 bases are in frame from base 1. The germline V gene (reference sequence) sets CDR1 to DFQATT and CDR2 to SNEGSKA.